These T cell receptor beta chains were read from a single sample in a study of blood T cell repertoires in COVID-19. Here immunoSEQ multiplex PCR was the method, and the copy in TCRdb shows in-frame clones only, minus some. The repertoire has roughly 300,000 clones, about 83% of them found once; the top ten carry roughly 1.2%. The specimen sequenced was peripheral blood. These receptors all come from a woman in her forties or fifties with acute or convalescent COVID-19. Both conserved end residues are part of each CDR3. The order of the fields is D gene, J gene, V gene, clone size, CDR3 protein, CDR3 DNA. D genes are given only for firm matches. Rows may omit the clone size; those that give it use once, few, many or a size class.

d_gene: NA
j_gene: TRBJ2-1
v_gene: TRBV6-5
abundance: NA
CDR3aa: CASSYLGGRLEQFF
CDR3nt: TGTGCCAGCAGTTACCTAGGGGGACGATTAGAGCAGTTCTTC

d_gene: NA
j_gene: TRBJ2-7
v_gene: TRBV27
abundance: NA
CDR3aa: CASTGISGLTTYEQYF
CDR3nt: TGTGCCAGCACTGGTATATCGGGACTCACGACCTACGAGCAGTACTTC

d_gene: NA
j_gene: TRBJ2-1
v_gene: TRBV21-1
abundance: NA
CDR3aa: CASGRERGGSYNEQFF
CDR3nt: TGTGCCAGCGGAAGGGAGCGGGGTGGGTCCTACAATGAGCAGTTCTTC

d_gene: NA
j_gene: TRBJ2-1
v_gene: TRBV19
abundance: NA
CDR3aa: CASSIVLYNEQFF
CDR3nt: TGTGCCAGTAGTATAGTACTCTACAATGAGCAGTTCTTC

d_gene: NA
j_gene: TRBJ1-5
v_gene: TRBV6-5
abundance: NA
CDR3aa: CASGASSNQPQHF
CDR3nt: TGTGCCAGCGGAGCAAGTAGCAATCAGCCCCAGCATTTT

d_gene: NA
j_gene: TRBJ1-1
v_gene: TRBV9
abundance: NA
CDR3aa: CASSVGSANTEAFF
CDR3nt: TGTGCCAGCAGCGTCGGGTCCGCGAACACTGAAGCTTTCTTT

d_gene: NA
j_gene: TRBJ1-1
v_gene: TRBV20-1
abundance: NA
CDR3aa: CSDSNTEAFF
CDR3nt: TGCAGTGACTCGAACACTGAAGCTTTCTTT

d_gene: TRBD1
j_gene: TRBJ1-1
v_gene: TRBV15
abundance: once
CDR3aa: CATSRDRGRSTEAFF
CDR3nt: TGTGCCACCAGCCGGGACAGGGGGCGCAGCACTGAAGCTTTCTTT

d_gene: NA
j_gene: TRBJ2-3
v_gene: TRBV12-5
abundance: once
CDR3aa: CASGPETDTQYF
CDR3nt: TGTGCTAGTGGACCTGAGACAGATACGCAGTATTTT

d_gene: TRBD2
j_gene: TRBJ2-2
v_gene: TRBV9
abundance: NA
CDR3aa: CAAGAGSTGELFF
CDR3nt: TGTGCAGCGGGGGCAGGGAGCACCGGGGAGCTGTTTTTT

d_gene: TRBD1
j_gene: TRBJ1-4
v_gene: TRBV18
abundance: NA
CDR3aa: CASSTGADEKLFF
CDR3nt: TGTGCCAGCTCCACAGGGGCGGATGAAAAACTGTTTTTT

d_gene: TRBD2
j_gene: TRBJ2-2
v_gene: TRBV19
abundance: NA
CDR3aa: CASSIPGEGTGELFF
CDR3nt: TGTGCCAGTAGTATACCCGGGGAGGGGACCGGGGAGCTGTTTTTT

d_gene: TRBD1
j_gene: TRBJ1-6
v_gene: TRBV2
abundance: NA
CDR3aa: CASKGQGDSPLHF
CDR3nt: TGTGCCAGCAAAGGGCAGGGGGATTCACCCCTCCACTTT

d_gene: TRBD1
j_gene: TRBJ1-5
v_gene: TRBV4-3
abundance: NA
CDR3aa: CASSPDRGDQPQHF
CDR3nt: TGCGCCAGCAGCCCGGACAGGGGGGATCAGCCCCAGCATTTT

d_gene: TRBD2
j_gene: TRBJ2-3
v_gene: TRBV9
abundance: once
CDR3aa: CASSPGRGNTDTQYF
CDR3nt: TGTGCCAGCAGCCCAGGGCGGGGGAACACAGATACGCAGTATTTT

d_gene: NA
j_gene: TRBJ1-5
v_gene: TRBV2
abundance: NA
CDR3aa: CASSDRVGNQPQHF
CDR3nt: TGTGCCAGCAGTGACAGGGTAGGCAATCAGCCCCAGCATTTT

d_gene: NA
j_gene: TRBJ1-5
v_gene: TRBV2
abundance: few
CDR3aa: CASQGHLGNQPQHF
CDR3nt: TGTGCCAGCCAGGGACACCTAGGCAATCAGCCCCAGCATTTT

d_gene: TRBD1
j_gene: TRBJ1-1
v_gene: TRBV6-5
abundance: few
CDR3aa: CASTWGDRGDPEAFF
CDR3nt: TGTGCCAGCACCTGGGGGGACAGGGGGGACCCTGAAGCTTTCTTT

d_gene: NA
j_gene: TRBJ1-1
v_gene: TRBV7-9
abundance: NA
CDR3aa: CASSSTEAFF
CDR3nt: TGTGCCAGCAGCTCTACTGAAGCTTTCTTT

d_gene: TRBD1
j_gene: TRBJ2-6
v_gene: TRBV27
abundance: once
CDR3aa: CASSSFLRGSSGANVLTF
CDR3nt: TGTGCCAGCAGTTCCTTCCTCAGGGGGTCGTCTGGGGCCAACGTCCTGACTTTC

d_gene: NA
j_gene: TRBJ1-1
v_gene: TRBV21-1
abundance: NA
CDR3aa: CASSKSGDTEAFF
CDR3nt: TGTGCCAGCAGCAAATCCGGGGACACTGAAGCTTTCTTT

d_gene: TRBD2
j_gene: TRBJ2-3
v_gene: TRBV5-5
abundance: NA
CDR3aa: CASSLGSGRDTQYF
CDR3nt: TGTGCCAGCAGCTTGGGCAGCGGGAGGGATACGCAGTATTTT

d_gene: NA
j_gene: TRBJ2-5
v_gene: TRBV9
abundance: NA
CDR3aa: CASSERTGSDGETQYF
CDR3nt: TGTGCCAGCAGCGAACGAACAGGGAGCGATGGAGAGACCCAGTACTTC